One and the same sample provided the 29 T cell receptor beta chains below, sequenced in a study of blood T cell repertoires in COVID-19. Assay: immunoSEQ multiplex PCR; the TCRdb copy retains only in-frame clones and omits some. The table includes about 52,000 clones, about 84% detected once. The sequencing sample was made of peripheral blood. The receptors stem from a woman of 80 years or more with acute or convalescent COVID-19.

This rearrangement joins TRBV5-6 to TRBJ1-1; 7 bases align to TRBD1. The CDR3 has 15 residues. Per germline, CDR1 SGHDT and CDR2 YYEEEE. Germline trimming cut 4 bases from V and 1 base from J; bases unmatched to any gene: 7. The CDR3 coding sequence is TGTGCCAGCAGCCAGAGACAGGGATGGAACACTGAAGCTTTCTTT. Protein product: CASSQRQGWNTEAFF.

This clone was recorded once. The chain recombines TRBV2 with TRBJ2-1; D possibly corresponds to TRBD2 (6 bases). This CDR3 is 19 amino acids long. V dropped 6 bases and J dropped 4 bases, with 28 bases sitting between them. Germline V gene sequence: CDR1 SNHLY, CDR2 FYNNEI. CDR3 nucleotides: TGTGCCAGCAGAGATACAATCGGCTCCATACCCGGGAGATACAATGAGCAGTTCTTC. Translated: CASRDTIGSIPGRYNEQFF.

The chain uses TRBV4-2 and TRBJ2-2; possible D gene TRBD1, 5 bases. CDR1 is LGHNA and CDR2 is YNFKEQ in the germline V gene. The CDR3 spans 16 residues. The germline V and J ends were trimmed by 5 bases and 3 bases, with 16 bases remaining between them. CDR3 amino acids: CASSTDRTRDTGELFF. CDR3 nucleotides: TGTGCCAGCAGCACCGACAGAACCAGGGACACCGGGGAGCTGTTTTTT.

The V and J genes are TRBV19 and TRBJ2-3; TRBD2 agrees at 8 bases. CDR3 length: 14 amino acids. Trimming removed 9 bases from V and 1 base from J; junction bases left unmatched: 6. Germline lookup yields CDR1 LNHDA and CDR2 SQIVND (reference sequence). The CDR3 DNA is TGTGCCAGCGGAGCGGGGGTCGGCACAGATACGCAGTATTTT. It specifies CASGAGVGTDTQYF.

The V call is TRBV5-4, the J call TRBJ2-1, with a weak D call TRBD2 (7 bases). There are 11 residues in the CDR3. The germline V and J ends were trimmed by 8 bases and 7 bases, with 10 bases remaining between them. CDR1 and CDR2 (germline): SGHNT, YYREEE (reference sequence). For the CDR3, the DNA is TGTGCCAGTGAGGGGGGGAATGAGCAGTTCTTC. It is translated as CASEGGNEQFF.

The chain employs TRBV30 and TRBJ1-4; possibly TRBD1 for D (5 bases). Germline V CDR1 and CDR2: GTSNPN, SVGIG (reference sequence). The CDR3 has 16 amino acids. V lost 4 bases to trimming and J lost 1 base, with 16 bases between them. The CDR3 nucleotides are TGTGCCTGGAATGGCAGGGTTGGTAGAACTAATGAAAAACTGTTTTTT. Residues: CAWNGRVGRTNEKLFF.

Details on this clone: This sample also contains other DNA sequences that code for the same CDR3. V and J are TRBV29-1 and TRBJ1-4; TRBD1 might be the D (6 bases). This CDR3 is built from 15 residues. The V and J ends lost 3 bases and 0 bases respectively, with 11 bases between them. CDR1 and CDR2 (germline): SQVTM, ANQGSEA. CDR3 in DNA: TGCAGCGTTGAGACAGGAACTGCAACTAATGAAAAACTGTTTTTT. This translates into CSVETGTATNEKLFF. Together with reference TRBV29-1 and TRBJ1-4, the CDR3 gives the full variable domain: SAVISQKPSRDICQRGTSLTIQCQVDSQVTMMFWYRQQPGQSLTLIATANQGSEATYESGFVIDKFPISRPNLTFSTLTVSNMSPEDSSIYLCSVETGTATNEKLFFGSGTQLSVL.

This clone was seen once. The rearrangement links TRBV11-2 to TRBJ2-3; 7 positions agree with TRBD1. Germline-derived CDR1 and CDR2 are SGHAT and FQNNGV. This CDR3 is built from 15 residues. With 5 bases clipped from V and 1 base from J, the junction kept 6 bases outside the gene matches. The CDR3, as DNA: TGTGCCAGCAGCCCTGGGGGACAGCGCACAGATACGCAGTATTTT. It codes for CASSPGGQRTDTQYF.

The chain recombines TRBV5-1 with TRBJ1-3, with D unclear. CDR3 size: 13 residues. Looked up from germline, CDR1 is SGHRS and CDR2 is YFSETQ. V was shortened by 5 bases and J by 0 bases, with 6 bases between the two germline ends. The CDR3 protein is CASSSTSGNTIYF. CDR3 nucleotide sequence: TGCGCCAGCAGTAGCACCTCTGGAAACACCATATATTTT.

The V call is TRBV4-2, the J call TRBJ2-7; D is ambiguous. The V and J ends lost 0 bases and 0 bases respectively, with 9 bases between them. The CDR3 covers 15 residues. Germline loops: CDR1 LGHNA, CDR2 YNFKEQ. CDR3 DNA sequence: TGTGCCAGCAGCCAAGATCCGACAAGCTCCTACGAGCAGTACTTC. Protein: CASSQDPTSSYEQYF.

V and J are TRBV19 and TRBJ1-2, with TRBD1 matching over 12 bases. Germline V gives CDR1 LNHDA, CDR2 SQIVND (reference sequence). The V and J ends lost 7 bases and 7 bases, in that order; junction bases with no gene match: 13. The length of the CDR3 is 16 residues. CDR3 sequence: CASTSVSGTGGSGYTF. The CDR3 DNA reads TGTGCCAGTACCTCCGTGTCCGGGACAGGGGGCTCTGGCTACACCTTC.

This clone was detected only a few times. V and J are TRBV29-1 and TRBJ2-3; D gene unclear. CDR3 length equals 14 residues. The germline CDR1 and CDR2 sequences are SQVTM and ANQGSEA. V was clipped by 3 bases and J by 1 base, with 11 bases between them. This CDR3 reads CSVDNPQGTDTQYF. The CDR3, as DNA: TGCAGCGTTGACAATCCTCAGGGCACAGATACGCAGTATTTT.

This clone was found a few times. The gene calls are TRBV28 and TRBJ2-2; 11 nucleotides line up with TRBD1. Germline V lookup: CDR1 MDHEN, CDR2 SYDVKM. CDR3 length: 17 amino acids. V lost 1 base and J lost 4; bases outside the gene matches: 5. In DNA, the CDR3 is TGTGCCAGCAGTTTATATACCGGGACAGGGGGCACCGGGGAGCTGTTTTTT. This gives the protein CASSLYTGTGGTGELFF.

This clone was counted only a few times. The rearrangement uses TRBV5-4 and TRBJ2-3; D possibly corresponds to TRBD2 (6 bases). Germline values: CDR1 SGHNT, CDR2 YYREEE (reference sequence). Trimming stripped 3 bases from V and 0 bases from J, with 11 bases between. This CDR3 spans 15 amino acids. CDR3 sequence (DNA): TGTGCCAGCAGCTCCCTAGCGTCTAGCACAGATACGCAGTATTTT. It translates to CASSSLASSTDTQYF. Complete variable domain (other parts from reference TRBV5-4 and TRBJ2-3): ETGVTQSPTHLIKTRGQQVTLRCSSQSGHNTVSWYQQALGQGPQFIFQYYREEENGRGNFPPRFSGLQFPNYSSELNVNALELDDSALYLCASSSLASSTDTQYFGPGTRLTVL.

This chain uses TRBV19 with TRBJ2-7; 9 bases match TRBD1. V dropped 8 bases and J dropped 3; count of bases not matched to a gene: 11. CDR3 length equals 15 residues. CDR1 is LNHDA, CDR2 SQIVND, per germline (reference sequence). The DNA for the CDR3 is TGTGCCAGTCAAACTGCCGGGACAGGGATCTACGAGCAGTACTTC. This translates into CASQTAGTGIYEQYF.

V is TRBV27 and J is TRBJ2-4; 8 bases align to TRBD1. The CDR3 loop spans 17 amino acids. Germline CDR1 MNHEY, CDR2 SMNVEV (reference sequence). With 4 bases clipped from V and 2 bases from J, the junction kept 10 bases outside the gene matches. The CDR3 coding sequence is TGTGCCAGCAGTTCGATGGACAGGGTCAGGTCCAAAAACATTCAGTACTTC. Encoded protein: CASSSMDRVRSKNIQYF.

The CDR3 loop is CASSGGGGWMDTEAFF. CDR3 in DNA: TGTGCCAGCAGTGGAGGGGGTGGTTGGATGGACACTGAAGCTTTCTTT. The gene calls are TRBV6-1 and TRBJ1-1, with D perhaps matching TRBD1 (6 bases). The CDR3 loop spans 16 amino acids. Germline values: CDR1 MNHNS, CDR2 SASEGT. Deletions cut 4 bases from V and 3 bases from J, with 18 bases between.

The V and J genes are TRBV7-8 and TRBJ1-5; maybe TRBD1 (6 bases). Germline-derived CDR1 and CDR2 are SGHVS and FQNEAQ. This CDR3 is built from 13 residues. The ends were cut back, 5 bases at V and 1 base at J, with 6 bases in the middle. CDR3 coding DNA: TGTGCCAGCAGCGGGGGCAGCAATCAGCCCCAGCATTTT. This gives the protein CASSGGSNQPQHF.

The chain links TRBV5-4 to TRBJ1-2, with D maybe TRBD1 (5 bases). The V end was cut by 4 bases, the J end by 4 bases, with 14 bases between. This CDR3 is 14 amino acids long. Germline assignment: CDR1 SGHNT and CDR2 YYREEE (reference sequence). The CDR3 spells CASSLGQGFYGYTF. Here the CDR3 DNA reads TGTGCCAGCAGCCTGGGTCAGGGTTTCTATGGCTACACCTTC. The complete variable domain, with remaining parts taken from reference TRBV5-4 and TRBJ1-2, reads ETGVTQSPTHLIKTRGQQVTLRCSSQSGHNTVSWYQQALGQGPQFIFQYYREEENGRGNFPPRFSGLQFPNYSSELNVNALELDDSALYLCASSLGQGFYGYTFGSGTRLTVV.

The rearrangement uses TRBV7-3 and TRBJ2-6, with 12 bases that match TRBD1. This CDR3 comprises 18 residues. V shed 0 bases and J 2 bases; nucleotides not matched to a gene: 2. Germline V gene lookup returns CDR1 SGHTA and CDR2 FQGTGA. CDR3 sequence (DNA): TGTGCCAGCAGCTTAACCGGGACAGGGGGCGCTGGGGCCAACGTCCTGACTTTC. Translated, it gives CASSLTGTGGAGANVLTF.

This clone was observed a few times. This chain uses TRBV10-3 with TRBJ1-1; possibly TRBD1 for D (6 bases). Trimming took 3 bases from V and 3 from J, leaving 11 bases between them. The CDR3 loop spans 14 amino acids. Germline values: CDR1 ENHRY, CDR2 SYGVKD. The CDR3 bases are TGTGCCATCAGTGATTCAGGGGCTGACACTGAAGCTTTCTTT. Amino acids: CAISDSGADTEAFF.

This chain connects TRBV9 to TRBJ2-3; D not certain. The CDR3 contains 15 residues. Trimming removed 0 bases at V and 0 bases at J, with 8 bases between. Per the germline V gene, CDR1 is SGDLS and CDR2 is YYNGEE. The DNA of the CDR3 is TGTGCCAGCAGCGTAGTGGCGACAAGCACAGATACGCAGTATTTT. Its protein product is CASSVVATSTDTQYF.

The genes are TRBV5-4 and TRBJ1-5; 7 nucleotides line up with TRBD1. This CDR3 has 13 amino acids. Trimming took 4 bases from V and 5 from J; bases not matched to a gene: 3. In germline, CDR1 is SGHNT, CDR2 YYREEE (reference sequence). In DNA, the CDR3 is TGTGCCAGCAGCCTTGACAGGGATCAGCCCCAGCATTTT. Amino acids: CASSLDRDQPQHF. Filled out from reference TRBV5-4 and TRBJ1-5, the complete variable domain reads ETGVTQSPTHLIKTRGQQVTLRCSSQSGHNTVSWYQQALGQGPQFIFQYYREEENGRGNFPPRFSGLQFPNYSSELNVNALELDDSALYLCASSLDRDQPQHFGDGTRLSIL.

The rearrangement joins TRBV11-3 to TRBJ2-3; TRBD2 matches 8 bases. V gave up 5 bases and J gave up 0 bases; unmatched junction bases: 7. The CDR3 has 16 amino acids. Germline values: CDR1 SGHNT, CDR2 YENEEA. CDR3 loop: CASSPRERGSTDTQYF. Here the CDR3 DNA reads TGTGCCAGCAGCCCCCGTGAGCGGGGGAGCACAGATACGCAGTATTTT.

In this sample, this clone turned up once. The chain employs TRBV6-1 and TRBJ2-2, with 8 bases matching TRBD2. CDR1 and CDR2 from the germline V gene are MNHNS and SASEGT. The CDR3 runs to 16 residues. V shed 2 bases and J 7 bases; nucleotides not matched to a gene: 9. CDR3 sequence reads: CASSETGGPLFGELFF. The CDR3, as DNA: TGTGCCAGCAGTGAAACGGGGGGGCCCTTATTCGGGGAGCTGTTTTTT.

The rearrangement uses TRBV5-1 and TRBJ2-7; 7 bases line up with TRBD1. Germline CDR1 is SGHRS and CDR2 is YFSETQ. The CDR3 contains 16 residues. V lost 0 bases to trimming and J lost 3 bases; unmatched junction nucleotides: 9. Here the CDR3 DNA reads TGCGCCAGCAGCTTGGCACCGGGACAGACTATCTACGAGCAGTACTTC. Translated, it gives CASSLAPGQTIYEQYF. Filled out from reference TRBV5-1 and TRBJ2-7, the complete variable domain reads KAGVTQTPRYLIKTRGQQVTLSCSPISGHRSVSWYQQTPGQGLQFLFEYFSETQRNKGNFPGRFSGRQFSNSRSEMNVSTLELGDSALYLCASSLAPGQTIYEQYFGPGTRLTVT.

The J gene is TRBJ2-2, the V gene TRBV2; a possible D gene is TRBD1 (7 bases). CDR1 is SNHLY, CDR2 FYNNEI, per germline. V was clipped by 10 bases and J by 7 bases, with 19 bases between them. This CDR3 is built from 14 residues. For the CDR3, the DNA is TGTGCCACCAGCCGGCAGGGGGGAAGCGGGGAGCTGTTTTTT. Protein product: CATSRQGGSGELFF.

V and J are TRBV5-1 and TRBJ2-7; D remains ambiguous. Trimming left V 3 bases short and J 6 bases short, with 7 bases between. The CDR3 covers 11 residues. CDR1 is SGHRS and CDR2 is YFSETQ in the germline V gene. This CDR3 is CASSYESEQYF. The CDR3 bases are TGCGCCAGCAGCTACGAGAGCGAGCAGTACTTC. Using reference TRBV5-1 and TRBJ2-7 for the parts outside the CDR3, the full variable domain is KAGVTQTPRYLIKTRGQQVTLSCSPISGHRSVSWYQQTPGQGLQFLFEYFSETQRNKGNFPGRFSGRQFSNSRSEMNVSTLELGDSALYLCASSYESEQYFGPGTRLTVT.

The chain links TRBV5-1 to TRBJ1-3; D is perhaps TRBD1 (6 bases). The ends were cut back, 0 bases at V and 0 bases at J, with 13 bases in the middle. This CDR3 region has 17 residues. Looked up from germline, CDR1 is SGHRS and CDR2 is YFSETQ. This CDR3 is CASSLAGQLNSGNTIYF. The CDR3 DNA reads as TGCGCCAGCAGCTTGGCCGGACAGCTAAACTCTGGAAACACCATATATTTT.